This T cell receptor (beta chain) is from a study of early T cells in non-severe SARS-CoV-2 infection. Study-level results: VDJdb matching skewed toward anti-spike CD8 responses, missing private and CD4 specificities.

CDR1 is SGHTA, CDR2 FQGTGA, per germline. The trim removed 6 bases at V and 4 bases at J, leaving 9 bases unmatched. The CDR3 loop spans 15 amino acids. The table lists this clonotype with many counts. Its antigen is still unknown. Unique molecular identifiers tagged individual cDNA molecules. MiXCR was run by TCRdb on the 5' RACE reads, yielding one entry per CDR3 protein. The table lists over 80,000 distinct CDR3 sequences, about 12% of them singletons. This sample comprised whole blood, obtained at baseline. The clonotype comes from an adult who was a healthcare worker with PCR-confirmed SARS-CoV-2 infection or an uninfected control (not recorded which). This chain joins TRBV7-3 and TRBJ1-2, with 9 bases lining up with TRBD1. DNA for the CDR3: TGTGCCAGCAGTCGCACAGGGGGCGGTAGCTATGGCTACACCTTC. Amino acid sequence: CASSRTGGGSYGYTF.